Listed below are T cell receptor beta chains from one sample, sequenced in a study of T cell responses to AZD1222 COVID-19 vaccine. Profiled with immunoSEQ multiplex PCR; TCRdb holds only in-frame clones, not every one. This sample has about 97,000 clones, with 70% to 90% found just once. The sequenced sample was peripheral blood, obtained on day 0 of AZD1222 vaccination. The receptor set was obtained from an adult in good health. Both conserved end residues are trimmed from each CDR3. Expanded clones get a size class; other rows say once, few or many, or leave the size out.

length	size	V	J	CDR3
11	.	TRBV2	TRBJ1-6	AGYRDFNSPLH
12	once	TRBV7-9	TRBJ2-7	ASSPGTGLYEQY
12	.	TRBV5-1	TRBJ2-3	ASSLGRGTDTQY
10	.	TRBV29-1	TRBJ1-2	SVLQGIYGYT
10	.	TRBV29-1	TRBJ1-1	SVVETHTEAF
12	.	TRBV6-2/TRBV6-3	TRBJ2-7	ASSSTLYTYEQY
13	.	TRBV5-1	TRBJ1-2	ASSSPGTGSYGYT
12	.	TRBV3-1/TRBV3-2	TRBJ2-7	ASSPSGRAYEQY
11	.	TRBV28	TRBJ1-4	ASSLPGNEKLF
11	few	TRBV5-5	TRBJ1-2	ASSLGGSYGYT
13	.	TRBV30	TRBJ1-6	AWSQGLSDNSPLH
14	.	TRBV11-2	TRBJ2-1	ASSLGRDRVSVEQF
11	.	TRBV18	TRBJ1-1	ASSLGGDTEAF
14	.	TRBV9	TRBJ2-3	ASSVEWGGSTDTQY
13	.	TRBV7-3	TRBJ2-3	ASSLNGAYTDTQY
12	.	TRBV3-1/TRBV3-2	TRBJ2-4	ASSPSGTKNIQY
13	once	TRBV19	TRBJ1-5	ASSIGTGGNQPQH
12	.	TRBV11-2	TRBJ1-4	ASSLFTTNEKLF
13	few	TRBV27	TRBJ1-1	ASSLLAGMNTEAF
11	.	TRBV7-9	TRBJ2-1	ASRRADYNEQF
11	.	TRBV18	TRBJ1-5	ASSPDKSQPQH
15	few	TRBV15	TRBJ2-7	ATSRVPDRDRDYEQY
12	.	TRBV4-3	TRBJ1-4	ASSQDQGVPKLF
11	.	TRBV27	TRBJ1-2	ASRNRRTYGYT